The 4 T cell receptor beta chains presented below share a single source sample, sequenced in a study of identifying expanded T cells in peripheral blood. Sequencing was performed with immunoSEQ multiplex PCR; in TCRdb, only in-frame clones are kept and a portion is missing. The profile shows 90,000 to 100,000 clones, over 75% of them singletons. Sequencing was carried out using blood. Receptors originate from a person aged 18-70 years in good health.

This sequence joins TRBV19 and TRBJ2-7; D ambiguous. CDR1 LNHDA and CDR2 SQIVND come from the germline V gene (reference sequence). V gave up 4 bases and J gave up 0 bases, with 7 bases separating them. The CDR3 covers 13 residues. CDR3 sequence (DNA): TGTGCCAGTAGTACAGGTTTCTCCTACGAGCAGTACTTC. It encodes CASSTGFSYEQYF.

The J gene is TRBJ1-3, the V gene TRBV9; TRBD1 matches at 7 bases. Germline values: CDR1 SGDLS, CDR2 YYNGEE. The V and J ends lost 2 bases and 16 bases, in that order; junction bases with no gene match: 12. The CDR3 runs to 13 residues. The CDR3 DNA reads as TGTGCCAGCAGCGTGGAAACAGGGGTAGCTGTGTATTTT. This gives the protein CASSVETGVAVYF.

In this sample, this clone turned up once. The chain links TRBV30 to TRBJ1-5; 11 bases match TRBD1. V was clipped by 4 bases and J by 7 bases; unmatched bases: 12. Germline-derived CDR1 and CDR2 are GTSNPN and SVGIG (reference sequence). This CDR3 is built from 16 residues. The CDR3 protein is CAWKPTGQGALQPQHF. As DNA, the CDR3 is TGTGCCTGGAAACCGACCGGACAGGGGGCTCTACAGCCCCAGCATTTT.

The chain joins TRBV5-6 to TRBJ1-5; 7 bases line up with TRBD1. Germline lookup yields CDR1 SGHDT and CDR2 YYEEEE. The CDR3 totals 14 residues. V shed 1 base and J 7 bases; nucleotides not matched to a gene: 5. CDR3 loop: CASSLRQGQQPQHF. As DNA, the CDR3 is TGTGCCAGCAGCTTGCGACAGGGCCAACAGCCCCAGCATTTT.